What follows describes a single T cell receptor (beta chain). Germline-derived CDR1 and CDR2 are SGHNT and YENEEA. This CDR3 comprises 15 residues. With 1 base removed from V and 8 bases from J, the gap between germline ends came to 15 bases. The data belong to a study of blood T cell repertoires in COVID-19. Cohort allocation depended upon clinical history that participants reported. As handled by the study authors: For nucleated cells, counts were estimated from reference gene primer amplification. Some clones are missing from TCRdb's copy, which holds only in-frame ones; the method was immunoSEQ multiplex PCR. V and J calls and clone size are given by that table; D and trimming were obtained from the DNA. The sample lists 270,000 or so clones, more than 80% occurring once.

The material sequenced was PBMCs or T cells enriched from blood (not recorded which). V is TRBV11-3 and J is TRBJ2-1, with D maybe TRBD1 (5 bases). The sequence derives from a woman aged 25 to 39 with acute COVID-19. CDR3 protein: CASSLVGQGSDEQFF. CDR3 coding DNA: TGTGCCAGCAGCTTAGTAGGCCAGGGAAGCGATGAGCAGTTCTTC.